The 8 T cell receptor beta chains in this list originate from one sample, sequenced in a study of blood T cell repertoires in COVID-19. Clones were sequenced by immunoSEQ multiplex PCR, and TCRdb holds only the in-frame ones, with some missing. Here the sample spans 35,000 to 40,000 clones, roughly 78% being singletons. Sample: peripheral blood. The receptors were gathered from a man aged 65 to 85 with acute or convalescent COVID-19.

The chain employs TRBV28 and TRBJ2-1, with D possibly being TRBD1 (7 bases). The CDR3 is 15 residues long. In germline, CDR1 is MDHEN, CDR2 SYDVKM. Between the trimmed V and J ends, which lost 3 bases and 5 bases, there was a span of 14 bases. CDR3 coding DNA: TGTGCCAGCAGTTTTGTAAGCAGGGGGGACAATGAGCAGTTCTTC. Amino acids: CASSFVSRGDNEQFF.

The chain combines TRBV19 with TRBJ2-7; the D gene is possibly TRBD1 (6 bases). The CDR3 contains 16 residues. V lost 5 bases and J lost 4, with 21 bases in between. CDR1 LNHDA and CDR2 SQIVND come from the germline V gene (reference sequence). In DNA, the CDR3 is TGTGCCAGTAGTGCCGACAGCGCAAGGGGGTTATACGAGCAGTACTTC. This translates into CASSADSARGLYEQYF.

V gene TRBV12-5 combines with J gene TRBJ1-4, with D possibly being TRBD1 (5 bases). The CDR3 totals 15 residues. V lost 4 bases to trimming and J lost 0 bases, with 9 bases between them. Germline V CDR1 and CDR2: LGHNT, FRNRAP. The CDR3 DNA reads TGTGCTAGTGGTTCGGGACTGACAACTAATGAAAAACTGTTTTTT. It yields the protein CASGSGLTTNEKLFF.

The V gene is TRBV7-6, the J gene TRBJ2-2; 7 bases match TRBD2. Germline V gene data show CDR1 as SGHVS and CDR2 as FNYEAQ. The length of the CDR3 is 16 residues. V shed 5 bases, J shed 6 bases, and the junction held 12 bases outside the gene matches. The DNA for the CDR3 is TGTGCCAGCAGCGAAGTCGGGGGGTCTAGTGCCGGGGAGCTGTTTTTT. It translates to CASSEVGGSSAGELFF.

This clone turned up a few times. CDR3 protein: CASGLWQGGYNEQFF. DNA of the CDR3: TGTGCTAGTGGTTTGTGGCAGGGAGGGTACAATGAGCAGTTCTTC. This chain uses TRBV12-5 with TRBJ2-1; 7 bases line up with TRBD2. V shed 2 bases and J 4 bases; nucleotides not matched to a gene: 5. Germline values: CDR1 LGHNT, CDR2 FRNRAP. The CDR3 loop spans 15 amino acids.

This clone was observed a handful of times. In DNA, the CDR3 is TGTGCCAGCAGGATAGCGGGAGGGCCGAGTAATGAGCAGTTCTTC. Translation gives CASRIAGGPSNEQFF. This rearrangement joins TRBV6-5 to TRBJ2-1; TRBD2 matches 11 bases. In germline, CDR1 is MNHEY, CDR2 SVGAGI. V lost 6 bases and J lost 7; bases outside the gene matches: 8. This CDR3 is built from 15 residues.

Only one count was recorded for this clone. The chain has TRBV4-2 and TRBJ1-5; D is unclear. This CDR3 comprises 16 residues. Per germline, CDR1 LGHNA and CDR2 YNFKEQ. Trimming pared 4 bases from V and 11 bases from J, leaving 24 bases between. The DNA for the CDR3 is TGTGCCAGCAGCCCAACACTCGGGCGGGGAAATATGGCCCAGCATTTT. Translation gives CASSPTLGRGNMAQHF.

The chain uses TRBV6-5 and TRBJ2-7; 8 nucleotides align to TRBD1. V was pared by 1 base and J by 3 bases, with 5 bases of the junction left unmatched. This CDR3 spans 15 amino acids. Germline V gene data show CDR1 as MNHEY and CDR2 as SVGAGI. DNA of the CDR3: TGTGCCAGCAGTTACTACGGACAGGGCTTCTACGAGCAGTACTTC. Protein product: CASSYYGQGFYEQYF.